These 7 T cell receptor beta chains were all obtained from the same sample, sequenced in a study of regulatory T cells in long-lasting Graves disease. Library construction for TCR beta used iRepertoire HTBI primers and Arm-PCR of CDR3 regions. TCRdb re-derived calls from the multiplex PCR reads in MiXCR, one entry per CDR3 protein. The table has approximately 460,000 distinct CDR3 sequences, 16% seen once. Indicated time point: newly diagnosed GD, antithyroid drugs for less than 3 months. With RNA extracted from PBMCs as input, the TCR library was made. The same data also contributed to another study, on T cells in Graves' hyperthyroidism and ophthalmopathy.

This material consisted of peripheral blood mononuclear cells (PBMCs), taken at new diagnosis, from a patient treated with antithyroid drugs. These receptors all come from a woman aged 30 to 39 with Graves disease.

This clonotype has ten or more counts. V and J are TRBV20-1 and TRBJ2-1; TRBD2 is a possible D gene (5 bases). The CDR3 runs to 14 residues. Per germline, CDR1 DFQATT and CDR2 SNEGSKA (reference sequence). The germline V and J ends were trimmed by 5 bases and 9 bases, with 20 bases remaining between them. The CDR3 sequence is CSARSGNEAGEQFF. The CDR3 nucleotides are TGCAGTGCTCGATCCGGCAACGAGGCGGGTGAGCAGTTCTTC.

The V gene is TRBV10-3, the J gene TRBJ2-7; either TRBD1 or TRBD2 may fit D (6 bases each). Germline V gene lookup returns CDR1 ENHRY and CDR2 SYGVKD. Deletions cut 2 bases from V and 8 bases from J, with 19 bases between. This CDR3 contains 15 residues. CDR3 amino acids: CAISERGDRQVKQYF. CDR3 nucleotides: TGTGCCATCAGTGAGCGCGGGGACCGACAGGTCAAGCAGTACTTC.

This clonotype appeared a few times. The chain is built from TRBV12-3 or TRBV12-4 and TRBJ2-6, with TRBD2 as a possible D gene (5 bases). V lost 3 bases to trimming and J lost 4 bases, with 10 bases between them. The CDR3 runs to 15 residues. Here the CDR3 reads CASSFRGPGANVLTF. The CDR3, as DNA: TGTGCCAGCAGTTTTCGAGGGCCCGGGGCCAACGTCCTGACTTTC.

This clonotype was counted ten times or more. The chain recombines TRBV2 with TRBJ2-3; no clear D. Germline loops: CDR1 SNHLY, CDR2 FYNNEI. This CDR3 has 13 residues. Trimming pared 7 bases from V and 0 bases from J, leaving 8 bases between. The CDR3 here is CASKDRSTDTQYF. CDR3 in DNA: TGTGCCAGCAAAGACCGGAGCACAGATACGCAGTATTTT.

This clonotype came up many times. The chain links TRBV6-1 to TRBJ1-1; the D gene is possibly TRBD1 (6 bases). The CDR3 is 11 amino acids. Trimming took 6 bases from V and 9 from J, leaving 11 bases between them. The germline V gene has CDR1 MNHNS and CDR2 SASEGT. The CDR3 loop reads CASRTTGQAFF. Here the CDR3 DNA reads TGTGCCAGCAGGACGACAGGTCAAGCTTTCTTT.

This clonotype was recorded a few times. The V call is TRBV7-9, the J call TRBJ2-5, with D perhaps TRBD1 (6 bases). The V gene's germline CDR1 is SEHNR and CDR2 FQNEAQ (reference sequence). V lost 6 bases, J lost 7 bases, and 24 bases lay in between. The CDR3 sequence is 16 residues long. CDR3 in amino acids: CASRNLGTSRSGTQYF. Here the CDR3 DNA reads TGTGCCAGCAGAAACCTCGGGACAAGCCGCAGTGGGACCCAGTACTTC.

The chain combines TRBV20-1 with TRBJ2-2; TRBD2 matches 11 bases. The trim removed 5 bases at V and 2 bases at J, leaving 4 bases unmatched. The CDR3 has 15 residues. The germline gives CDR1 DFQATT, CDR2 SNEGSKA (reference sequence). CDR3 region: CSAPTSGRNTGELFF. The CDR3, as DNA: TGCAGTGCTCCTACTAGCGGGAGAAACACCGGGGAGCTGTTTTTT.